Shown below are 14 T cell receptor beta chains from a single sample sequenced in a study of cytomegalovirus exposure and HLA in healthy donors. Use of 60 Vbeta and 13 Jbeta primers characterized the PCR. Repertoires were generated with immunoSEQ multiplex PCR, while TCRdb's copy carries only in-frame clones and drops some. The top ten hold under 2.5% of the sample, which has tens of thousands of clones, 82% seen once. The specimen sequenced was PBMCs. These receptors originate from a man between 18 and 29 years old in good health and CMV-seronegative.

The chain carries TRBV6-6 and TRBJ2-3, with D maybe TRBD2 (5 bases). V was trimmed by 2 bases and J by 3 bases, leaving 6 bases between them. Germline V lookup: CDR1 MNHNY, CDR2 SVGAGI (reference sequence). The CDR3 spans 13 residues. Here the CDR3 reads CASSYERTDTQYF. DNA of the CDR3: TGTGCCAGCAGTTACGAGCGGACAGATACGCAGTATTTT.

V is TRBV10-1 and J is TRBJ2-1; TRBD1 might be the D (5 bases). The CDR3 has 15 amino acids. Germline-derived CDR1 and CDR2 are WNHNN and SYGVQD (reference sequence). Trimming removed 6 bases at V and 0 bases at J, with 12 bases between. In DNA form, the CDR3 reads TGCGCCAGCAGCCATACCAGGGACTCCTACAATGAGCAGTTCTTC. Its protein product is CASSHTRDSYNEQFF.

The chain links TRBV28 to TRBJ1-6; 7 bases fit TRBD1. The V and J ends lost 3 bases and 7 bases, in that order; junction bases with no gene match: 12. The germline CDR1 and CDR2 sequences are MDHEN and SYDVKM. This CDR3 has 17 amino acids. The CDR3 DNA sequence: TGTGCCAGCAGTTTCCGAGGGACAGCCTTCTGGAATTCACCCCTCCACTTT. It is translated as CASSFRGTAFWNSPLHF.

The chain has TRBV6-1 and TRBJ2-5; the D gene is possibly TRBD1 (5 bases). The CDR3 is made up of 11 amino acids. The germline V gene encodes CDR1 MNHNS and CDR2 SASEGT. The CDR3 DNA sequence: TGTGTGGGCGGCAGGGAAGAGACCCAGTACTTC. Translation: CVGGREETQYF.

The genes are TRBV7-2 and TRBJ1-2; D not certain. CDR1 is SGHTA, CDR2 FQGNSA, per germline. The V gene lost 0 bases and the J gene lost 7 bases, with 12 bases spanning the gap. The CDR3 is 14 amino acids. The CDR3 nucleotides are TGTGCCAGCAGCTTAGCCCCACGGGAAACTGGCTACACCTTC. This translates into CASSLAPRETGYTF.

The rearrangement joins TRBV2 to TRBJ2-7; 10 bases are a match to TRBD2. Germline V gene data show CDR1 as SNHLY and CDR2 as FYNNEI. V lost 8 bases to trimming and J lost 2 bases; unmatched junction nucleotides: 18. CDR3 length equals 18 residues. The CDR3 region has the DNA TGTGCCAGCCGAGAAGGAACTAGCGGGGCCCCTACTGCCTACGAGCAGTACTTC. Its translation is CASREGTSGAPTAYEQYF.

This clone was seen once. The V gene is TRBV5-6, the J gene TRBJ1-4; TRBD1 matches at 8 bases. This CDR3 comprises 15 residues. The germline V gene has CDR1 SGHDT and CDR2 YYEEEE. The trim removed 0 bases at V and 7 bases at J, leaving 5 bases unmatched. CDR3 amino acids: CASSLVDRGGEKLFF. CDR3 bases: TGTGCCAGCAGCTTGGTTGACAGGGGCGGTGAAAAACTGTTTTTT.

This clone appeared a single time. This chain uses TRBV4-1 with TRBJ2-7; 12 bases fit TRBD2. The CDR3 extends over 15 amino acids. Germline trimming cut 0 bases from V and 4 bases from J; bases unmatched to any gene: 1. Germline assignment: CDR1 MGHRA and CDR2 YSYEKL. CDR3 nucleotide sequence: TGCGCCAGCAGCCAAGATACTAGCGGGAGGTACGAGCAGTACTTC. Translation gives CASSQDTSGRYEQYF.

The chain carries TRBV11-3 and TRBJ2-7; TRBD1 might be the D (7 bases). The CDR3 loop spans 15 amino acids. Germline loops: CDR1 SGHNT, CDR2 YENEEA. V shed 1 base and J shed 4 bases, with 14 bases lying between them. The CDR3 reads CASSLGAGGGYEQYF. CDR3 DNA sequence: TGTGCCAGCAGCTTAGGGGCAGGGGGAGGATACGAGCAGTACTTC.

The chain recombines TRBV28 with TRBJ1-1; 8 bases agree with TRBD1. Germline lookup yields CDR1 MDHEN and CDR2 SYDVKM. The CDR3 has 16 residues. Trimming removed 4 bases from V and 4 bases from J; junction bases left unmatched: 11. The CDR3 region has the DNA TGTGCCAGCAGTTACCCCAAGGGCAGGGGGCTCACTGAAGCTTTCTTT. Translating gives CASSYPKGRGLTEAFF.

The chain employs TRBV15 and TRBJ2-3; tentative D call: TRBD2 (5 bases). Germline CDR1 and CDR2: LNHNV and YYDKDF (reference sequence). The CDR3 is made up of 15 amino acids. V lost 5 bases to trimming and J lost 2 bases, with 14 bases between them. In DNA, the CDR3 is TGTGCCACCAGCGGACGGGATCTCAACACAGATACGCAGTATTTT. It is translated as CATSGRDLNTDTQYF.

The chain has TRBV6-5 and TRBJ2-7; TRBD1 aligns across 8 bases. V was clipped by 2 bases and J by 4 bases; unmatched bases: 7. The CDR3 extends over 15 amino acids. Germline CDR1 reads MNHEY; CDR2 reads SVGAGI. The CDR3 loop reads CASSYSSGGGYEQYF. The CDR3 region has the DNA TGTGCCAGCAGTTACAGTTCAGGGGGCGGGTACGAGCAGTACTTC.

This chain joins TRBV29-1 and TRBJ2-1; 15 bases match TRBD2. Germline V lookup: CDR1 SQVTM, CDR2 ANQGSEA. The CDR3 has 17 amino acids. V shed 2 bases, J shed 10 bases, and the junction held 12 bases outside the gene matches. CDR3 region: CSVESLNSGTSGREQFF. Written as DNA, the CDR3 is TGCAGCGTTGAATCTCTGAATTCCGGGACTAGCGGGAGGGAGCAGTTCTTC.

The gene calls are TRBV2 and TRBJ1-4; D might be TRBD1 (6 bases). Germline loops: CDR1 SNHLY, CDR2 FYNNEI. V was cut by 6 bases and J by 6 bases, with 8 bases left in between. This CDR3 has 12 residues. CDR3 in amino acids: CASRGQDEKLFF. The CDR3 DNA is TGTGCCAGCAGGGGACAAGATGAAAAACTGTTTTTT.